The following is a TCR beta chain sequence with its context. Its antigen is still unknown. Germline CDR1 reads SGDLS; CDR2 reads YYNGEE. Trimming took off 0 bases at V and 5 bases at J, with 8 bases between the two ends. The CDR3 is 13 amino acids. There was relapse after autologous stem cell transplantation in every patient, and there was variation in brentuximab vedotin exposure. TCRdb keeps only in-frame clones here, not all; method: immunoSEQ multiplex PCR. The data contain 50,000 or so clones, 85% to 95% of them singletons. The data were taken from a study of PD-1 blockade in classical Hodgkin lymphoma. Study-wide points: CD4+ TCR diversity climbed significantly by C4D1, unlike CD8+ TCR diversity.

The chain combines TRBV9 with TRBJ1-1; D gene ambiguous. This specimen was peripheral blood mononuclear cells (PBMCs), taken before the second cycle of nivolumab. This TCR was recovered from a human donor with classical Hodgkin lymphoma. The CDR3 DNA is TGTGCCAGCAGCGTAGGTGACTCGACTGAAGCTTTCTTT. This sequence encodes CASSVGDSTEAFF.